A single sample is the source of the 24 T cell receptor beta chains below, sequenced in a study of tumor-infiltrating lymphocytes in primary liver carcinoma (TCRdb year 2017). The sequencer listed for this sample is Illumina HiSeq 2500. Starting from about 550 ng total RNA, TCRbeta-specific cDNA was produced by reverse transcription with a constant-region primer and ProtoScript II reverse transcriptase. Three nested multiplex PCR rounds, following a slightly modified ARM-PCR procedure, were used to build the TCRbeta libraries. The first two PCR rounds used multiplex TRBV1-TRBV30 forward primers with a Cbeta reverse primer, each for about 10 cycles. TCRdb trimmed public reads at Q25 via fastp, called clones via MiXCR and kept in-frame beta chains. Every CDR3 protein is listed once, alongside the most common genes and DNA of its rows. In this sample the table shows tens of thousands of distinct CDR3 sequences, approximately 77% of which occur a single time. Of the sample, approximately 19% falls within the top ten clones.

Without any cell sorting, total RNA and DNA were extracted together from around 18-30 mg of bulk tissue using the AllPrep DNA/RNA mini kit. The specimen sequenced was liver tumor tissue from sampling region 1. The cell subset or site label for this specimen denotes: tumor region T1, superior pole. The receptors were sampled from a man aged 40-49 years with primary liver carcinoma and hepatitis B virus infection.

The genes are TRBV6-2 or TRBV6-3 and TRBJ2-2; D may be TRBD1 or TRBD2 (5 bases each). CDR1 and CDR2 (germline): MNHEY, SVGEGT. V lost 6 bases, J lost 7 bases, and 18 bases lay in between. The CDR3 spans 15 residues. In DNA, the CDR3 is TGTGCCAGCAGCCTAAAGGGGAGTCGAGTCGGGGAGCTGTTTTTT. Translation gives CASSLKGSRVGELFF.

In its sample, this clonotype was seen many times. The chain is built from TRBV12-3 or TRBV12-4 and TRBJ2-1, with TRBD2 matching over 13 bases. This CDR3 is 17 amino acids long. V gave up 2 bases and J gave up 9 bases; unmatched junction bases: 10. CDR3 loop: CASSLMVGTSGTSEQFF. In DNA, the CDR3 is TGTGCCAGCAGTTTAATGGTCGGGACTAGCGGGACCAGTGAGCAGTTCTTC.

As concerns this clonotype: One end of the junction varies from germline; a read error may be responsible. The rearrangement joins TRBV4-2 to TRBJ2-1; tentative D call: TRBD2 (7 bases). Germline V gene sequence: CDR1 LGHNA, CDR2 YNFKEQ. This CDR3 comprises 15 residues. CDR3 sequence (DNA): TGTGCCAGCGGCCAAGACTTAGGGGGGGGCGGTGAGCAGTTTTTC. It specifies CASGQDLGGGGEQFF.

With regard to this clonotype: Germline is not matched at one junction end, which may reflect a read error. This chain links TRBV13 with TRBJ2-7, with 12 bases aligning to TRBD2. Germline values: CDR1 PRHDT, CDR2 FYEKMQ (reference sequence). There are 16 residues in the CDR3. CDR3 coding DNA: TGTGCCAACAGCCCCTGTCGACTAGCGGGAGCCTACGAGCAGTACTTC. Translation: CANSPCRLAGAYEQYF.

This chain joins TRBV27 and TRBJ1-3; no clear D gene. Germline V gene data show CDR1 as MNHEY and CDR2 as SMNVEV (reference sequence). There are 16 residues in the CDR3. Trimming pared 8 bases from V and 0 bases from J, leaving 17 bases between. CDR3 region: CASHAPPHGSGNTIYF. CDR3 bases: TGTGCCAGCCATGCCCCTCCCCATGGCTCTGGAAACACCATATATTTT.

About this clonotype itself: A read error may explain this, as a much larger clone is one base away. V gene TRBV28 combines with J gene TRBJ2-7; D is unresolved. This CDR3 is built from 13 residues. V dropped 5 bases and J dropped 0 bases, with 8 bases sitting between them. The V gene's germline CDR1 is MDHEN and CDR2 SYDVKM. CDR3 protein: CASSGLNSYEQYF. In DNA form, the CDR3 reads TGTGCCAGCAGTGGCCTTAACTCCTACGAGCAGTACTTC.

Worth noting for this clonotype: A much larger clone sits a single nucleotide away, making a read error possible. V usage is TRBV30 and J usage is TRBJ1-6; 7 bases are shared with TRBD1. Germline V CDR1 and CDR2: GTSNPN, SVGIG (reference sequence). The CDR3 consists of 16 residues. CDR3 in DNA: TGTGCCCGGAGTGTATGGGACAGCTCCTATAATTCACCCCTCCACTTT. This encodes CARSVWDSSYNSPLHF. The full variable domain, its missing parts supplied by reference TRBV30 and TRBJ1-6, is SQTIHQWPATLVQPVGSPLSLECTVEGTSNPNLYWYRQAAGRGLQLLFYSVGIGQISSEVPQNLSASRPQDRQFILSSKKLLLSDSGFYLCARSVWDSSYNSPLHFGNGTRLTVT.

The CDR3 spells CASSIVRTGGTINEQFF. The CDR3 coding sequence is TGTGCCAGTAGTATAGTCCGGACAGGGGGCACGATAAATGAGCAGTTCTTC. The chain couples TRBV19 to TRBJ2-1, with TRBD1 matching over 11 bases. The ends lost 1 base at V and 7 bases at J; junction bases unmatched: 9. Germline CDR1 is LNHDA and CDR2 is SQIVND (reference sequence). The length of the CDR3 is 17 residues.

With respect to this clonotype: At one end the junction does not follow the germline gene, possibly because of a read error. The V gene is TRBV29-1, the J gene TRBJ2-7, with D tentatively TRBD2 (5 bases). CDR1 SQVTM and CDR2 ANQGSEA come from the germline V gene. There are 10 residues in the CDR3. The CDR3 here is CGVGEYERYF. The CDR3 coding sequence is TGCGGCGTTGGGGAGTACGAGCGGTACTTC.

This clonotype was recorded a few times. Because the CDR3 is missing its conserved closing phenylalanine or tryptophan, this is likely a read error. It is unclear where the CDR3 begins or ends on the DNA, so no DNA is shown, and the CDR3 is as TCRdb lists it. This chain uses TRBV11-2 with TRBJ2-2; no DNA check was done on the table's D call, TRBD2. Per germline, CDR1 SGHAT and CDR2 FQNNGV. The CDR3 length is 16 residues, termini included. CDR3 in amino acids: CASSLVALAGTGELFC.

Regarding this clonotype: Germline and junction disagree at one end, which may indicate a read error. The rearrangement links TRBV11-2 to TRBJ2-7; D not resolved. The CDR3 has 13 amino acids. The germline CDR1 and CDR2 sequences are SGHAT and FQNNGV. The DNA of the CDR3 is TGTGCCAGTAGCTTAGAAAGGAACGCCGAGCAGTACTTC. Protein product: CASSLERNAEQYF.

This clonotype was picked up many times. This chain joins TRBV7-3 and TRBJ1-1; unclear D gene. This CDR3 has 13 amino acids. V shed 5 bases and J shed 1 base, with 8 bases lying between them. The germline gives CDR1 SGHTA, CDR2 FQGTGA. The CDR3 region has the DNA TGTGCCAGCAGCCTGATGGGGAACACTGAAGCTTTCTTT. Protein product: CASSLMGNTEAFF.

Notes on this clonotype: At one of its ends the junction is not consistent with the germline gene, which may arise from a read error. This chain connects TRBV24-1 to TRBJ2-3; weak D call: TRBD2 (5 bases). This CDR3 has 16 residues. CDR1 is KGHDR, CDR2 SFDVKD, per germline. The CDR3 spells CTTSDPLGSDTDTQYF. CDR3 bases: TGTACCACCAGTGACCCCTTAGGGAGCGACACAGATACGCAGTATTTT.

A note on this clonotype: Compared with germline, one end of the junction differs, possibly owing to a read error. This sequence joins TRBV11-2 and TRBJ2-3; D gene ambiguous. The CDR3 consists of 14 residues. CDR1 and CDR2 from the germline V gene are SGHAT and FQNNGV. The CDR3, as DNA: TGCACCAGCAGCCCGGGCTCCCAGTCAGATACGCAGTATTTT. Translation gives CTSSPGSQSDTQYF.

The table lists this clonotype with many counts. CDR3 residues: CASSLTGGDTQYF. The CDR3 region has the DNA TGTGCCAGCAGCTTGACAGGGGGCGATACGCAGTATTTT. The J gene is TRBJ2-3, the V gene TRBV6-1, with 10 bases identical to TRBD1. Germline V gene lookup returns CDR1 MNHNS and CDR2 SASEGT. There are 13 residues in the CDR3. Germline trimming cut 6 bases from V and 6 bases from J; bases unmatched to any gene: 3.

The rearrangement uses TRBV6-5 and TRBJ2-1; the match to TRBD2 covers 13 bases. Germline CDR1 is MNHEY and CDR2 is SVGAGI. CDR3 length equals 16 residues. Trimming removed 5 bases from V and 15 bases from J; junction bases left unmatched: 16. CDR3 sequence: CASSPGLAGARQRRFF. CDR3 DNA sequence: TGTGCCAGCAGTCCCGGACTAGCGGGGGCACGCCAACGGCGGTTCTTC.

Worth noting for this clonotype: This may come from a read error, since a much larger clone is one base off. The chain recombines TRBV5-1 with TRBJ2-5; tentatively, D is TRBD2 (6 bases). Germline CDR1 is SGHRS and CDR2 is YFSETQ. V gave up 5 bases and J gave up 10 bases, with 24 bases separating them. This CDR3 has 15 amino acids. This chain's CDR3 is CASSEASGSAAIQYF. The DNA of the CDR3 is TGCGCCAGCAGTGAGGCGAGCGGGTCCGCCGCAATCCAGTACTTC. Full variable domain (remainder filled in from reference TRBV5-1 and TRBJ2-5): KAGVTQTPRYLIKTRGQQVTLSCSPISGHRSVSWYQQTPGQGLQFLFEYFSETQRNKGNFPGRFSGRQFSNSRSEMNVSTLELGDSALYLCASSEASGSAAIQYFGPGTRLLVL.

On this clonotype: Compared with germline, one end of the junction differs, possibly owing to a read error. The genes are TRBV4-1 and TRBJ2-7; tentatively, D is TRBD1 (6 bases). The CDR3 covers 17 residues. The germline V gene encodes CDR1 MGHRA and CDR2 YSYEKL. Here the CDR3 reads CASSRDLTGTLSYEHYF. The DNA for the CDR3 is TGCGCCAGCAGCCGAGATTTAACTGGGACACTCTCCTACGAGCACTACTTC.

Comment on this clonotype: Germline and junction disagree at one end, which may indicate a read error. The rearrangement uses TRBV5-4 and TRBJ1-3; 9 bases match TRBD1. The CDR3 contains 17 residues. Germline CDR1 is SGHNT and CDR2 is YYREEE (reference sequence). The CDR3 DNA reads TGTGCCAACAGCACTTGGGACAGGGCTGGGTCTGGAAACACCATATATTTT. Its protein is CANSTWDRAGSGNTIYF.

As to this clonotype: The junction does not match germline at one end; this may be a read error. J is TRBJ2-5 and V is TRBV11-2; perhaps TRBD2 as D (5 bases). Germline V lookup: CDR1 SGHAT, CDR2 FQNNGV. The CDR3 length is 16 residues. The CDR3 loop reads CASNLGRNDPGETQYF. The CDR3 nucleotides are TGTGCCAGCAACTTAGGGAGAAACGACCCGGGGGAGACCCAGTACTTC.

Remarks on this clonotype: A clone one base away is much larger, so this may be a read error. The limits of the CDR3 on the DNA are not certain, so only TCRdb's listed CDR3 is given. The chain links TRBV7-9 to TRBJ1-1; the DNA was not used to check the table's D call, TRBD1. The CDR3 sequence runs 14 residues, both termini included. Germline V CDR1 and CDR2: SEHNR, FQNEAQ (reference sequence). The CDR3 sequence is CASGFGQGNTEALF.

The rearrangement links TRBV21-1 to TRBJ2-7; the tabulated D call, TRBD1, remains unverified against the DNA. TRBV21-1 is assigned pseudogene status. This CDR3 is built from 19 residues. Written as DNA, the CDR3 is TGTGTCAGCAGCACTGAGGGAGACAGGGGGCTACCCGGGGGCTACGAGCAGTACTTC. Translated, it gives CVSSTEGDRGLPGGYEQYF.

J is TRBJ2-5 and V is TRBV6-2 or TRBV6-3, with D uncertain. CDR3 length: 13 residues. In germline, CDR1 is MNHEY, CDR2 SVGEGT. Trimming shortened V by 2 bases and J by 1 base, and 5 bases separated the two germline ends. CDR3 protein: CASSYDSQETQYF. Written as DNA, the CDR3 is TGTGCCAGCAGTTACGATTCCCAAGAGACCCAGTACTTC.

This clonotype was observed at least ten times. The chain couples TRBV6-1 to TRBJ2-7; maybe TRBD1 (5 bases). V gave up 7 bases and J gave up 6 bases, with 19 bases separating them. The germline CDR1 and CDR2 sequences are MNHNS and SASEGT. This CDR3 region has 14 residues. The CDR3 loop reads CASNVGSRTTEQYF. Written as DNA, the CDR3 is TGTGCCAGCAATGTAGGGTCGCGGACAACCGAGCAGTACTTC.